The T cell receptor (beta chain) described here comes from a study of T cell responses to AZD1222 COVID-19 vaccine. Study-wide context: Samples with a second dose at about 4 or about 12 weeks were pooled together.

Clones were sequenced by immunoSEQ multiplex PCR, and TCRdb holds only the in-frame ones, with some missing. The sample yields about 140,000 clones, roughly 89% seen once. This CDR3 has 12 amino acids. CDR1 and CDR2 (germline): MNHEY, SMNVEV (reference sequence). V dropped 4 bases and J dropped 2 bases, with 6 bases sitting between them. For this clone: Antigen unknown.

Study-wide findings and caveats: Every sample of the repertoires postdated the peak T cell response.

This TCR derives from an adult in good health. The V call is TRBV27, the J call TRBJ2-7; D remains unclear. The sequencing used peripheral blood, collected on day 0 of AZD1222 vaccination. The CDR3 coding sequence is TGTGCCAGCAGTTCCCCCGCCTACGAGCAGTACTTC. Protein: CASSSPAYEQYF.